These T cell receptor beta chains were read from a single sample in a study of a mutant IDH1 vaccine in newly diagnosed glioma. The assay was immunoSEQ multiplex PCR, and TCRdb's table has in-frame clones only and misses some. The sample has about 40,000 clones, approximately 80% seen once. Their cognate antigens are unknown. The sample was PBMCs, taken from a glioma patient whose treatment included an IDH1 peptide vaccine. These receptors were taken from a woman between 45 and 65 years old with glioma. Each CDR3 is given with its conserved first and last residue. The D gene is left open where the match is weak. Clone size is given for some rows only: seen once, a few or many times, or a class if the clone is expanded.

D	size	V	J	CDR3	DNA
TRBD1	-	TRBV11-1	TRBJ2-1	CASSTPGGQGLRDEQFF	TGTGCCAGCAGCACCCCCGGGGGACAGGGCCTTCGGGATGAGCAGTTCTTC
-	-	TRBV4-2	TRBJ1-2	CASSPQPDGISYGYTF	TGTGCCAGCAGCCCCCAGCCCGACGGTATCAGCTATGGCTACACCTTC
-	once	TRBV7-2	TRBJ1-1	CASSLLRETEAFF	TGTGCCAGCAGCTTACTCCGGGAAACTGAAGCTTTCTTT
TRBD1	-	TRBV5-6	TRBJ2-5	CASSLQGRETQYF	TGTGCCAGCAGCTTACAGGGGAGAGAGACCCAGTACTTC
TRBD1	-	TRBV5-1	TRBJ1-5	CASSEQGFEREPQHF	TGCGCCAGCTCGGAACAGGGGTTTGAAAGGGAGCCCCAGCATTTT
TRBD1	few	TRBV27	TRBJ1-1	CASSRFTGDRTEAFF	TGTGCCAGCAGCCGCTTTACAGGGGATCGCACTGAAGCTTTCTTT
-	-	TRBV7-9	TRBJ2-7	CAIEMGRYEQYF	TGTGCCATCGAAATGGGTCGATACGAGCAGTACTTC
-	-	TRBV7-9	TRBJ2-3	CASTWSEVADTQYF	TGTGCCAGCACCTGGTCAGAGGTCGCAGATACGCAGTATTTT
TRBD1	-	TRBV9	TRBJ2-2	CASSVGTANTGELFF	TGTGCCAGCAGCGTGGGGACAGCGAACACCGGGGAGCTGTTTTTT
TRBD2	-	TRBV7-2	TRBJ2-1	CASGERDLAYNEQFF	TGTGCCAGCGGGGAGCGGGACCTCGCCTACAATGAGCAGTTCTTC
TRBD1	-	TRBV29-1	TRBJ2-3	CSVEPPSDRVSTDTQYF	TGCAGCGTTGAACCTCCCTCCGACAGGGTTAGCACAGATACGCAGTATTTT
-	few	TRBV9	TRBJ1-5	CASSRQANQPQHF	TGTGCCAGCAGCCGACAGGCTAATCAGCCCCAGCATTTT